This T cell receptor beta chain was retrieved from a study of CD8 T cells in ankylosing spondylitis. There are many counts of this clonotype. Its antigen remains unknown. One entry per CDR3 protein, called by TCRdb with MiXCR from the 5' RACE reads. The sample yields some 220,000 distinct CDR3 sequences, approximately 7.3% seen once. The V gene end was trimmed by 4 bases and the J gene end by 1 base; junction bases not matched to a gene: 7. The CDR3 runs to 16 residues. CDR1 and CDR2 from the germline V gene are SGHRS and YFSETQ. Overall study findings and caveats: Roughly eight highly homologous variants formed a TCR beta motif that appeared characteristic of ankylosing spondylitis blood. Peripheral blood held disease-linked clones only at relatively low frequency, and these were CD8+. Reportedly, disease-linked clones are significantly enriched in ankylosing spondylitis patients' matched synovial fluid. Existing reports had already noted some motif variants in reactive arthritis synovial fluid and blood.

This TCR was recovered from a male donor with ankylosing spondylitis. The sample consisted of blood, either unsorted or a sorted T cell fraction (not recorded which). The rearrangement joins TRBV5-1 to TRBJ1-1, with 10 bases that match TRBD1. Here the CDR3 reads CASSLRGQGTNTEAFF. The CDR3 DNA reads TGCGCCAGCAGCCTGAGGGGACAGGGGACGAACACTGAAGCTTTCTTT. The full variable domain, with the rest looked up from reference TRBV5-1 and TRBJ1-1, is KAGVTQTPRYLIKTRGQQVTLSCSPISGHRSVSWYQQTPGQGLQFLFEYFSETQRNKGNFPGRFSGRQFSNSRSEMNVSTLELGDSALYLCASSLRGQGTNTEAFFGQGTRLTVV.